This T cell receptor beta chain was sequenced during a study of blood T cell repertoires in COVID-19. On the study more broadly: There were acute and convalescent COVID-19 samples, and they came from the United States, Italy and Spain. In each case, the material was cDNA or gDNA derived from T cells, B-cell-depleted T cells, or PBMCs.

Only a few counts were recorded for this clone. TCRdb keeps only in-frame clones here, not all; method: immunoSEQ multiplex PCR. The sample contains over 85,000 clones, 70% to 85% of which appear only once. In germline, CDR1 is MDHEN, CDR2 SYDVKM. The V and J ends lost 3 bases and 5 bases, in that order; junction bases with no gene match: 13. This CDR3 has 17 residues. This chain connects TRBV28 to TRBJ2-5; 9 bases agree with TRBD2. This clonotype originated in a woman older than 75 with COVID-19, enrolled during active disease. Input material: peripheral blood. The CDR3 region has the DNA TGTGCCAGCAGTTTCTGGATTTCGCGGGGGGGCCTGGAGACCCAGTACTTC. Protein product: CASSFWISRGGLETQYF.